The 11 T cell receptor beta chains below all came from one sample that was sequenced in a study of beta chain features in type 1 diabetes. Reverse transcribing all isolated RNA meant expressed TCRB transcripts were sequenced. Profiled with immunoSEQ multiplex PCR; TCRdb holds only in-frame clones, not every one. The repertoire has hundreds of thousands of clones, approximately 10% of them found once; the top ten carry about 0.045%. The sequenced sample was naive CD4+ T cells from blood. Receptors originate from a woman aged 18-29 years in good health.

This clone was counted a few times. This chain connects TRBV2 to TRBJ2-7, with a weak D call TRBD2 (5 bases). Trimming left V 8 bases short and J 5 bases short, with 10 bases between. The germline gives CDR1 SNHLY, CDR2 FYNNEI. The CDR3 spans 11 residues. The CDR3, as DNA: TGTGCCAGCGGGGAGTACAACGAGCAGTACTTC. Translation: CASGEYNEQYF.

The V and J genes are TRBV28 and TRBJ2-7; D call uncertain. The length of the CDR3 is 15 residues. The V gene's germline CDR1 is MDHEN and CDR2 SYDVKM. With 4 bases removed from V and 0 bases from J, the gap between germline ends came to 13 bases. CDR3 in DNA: TGTGCCAGCAGTTCGCCGGGCCTTAGCTCCTACGAGCAGTACGTC. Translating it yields CASSSPGLSSYEQYV.

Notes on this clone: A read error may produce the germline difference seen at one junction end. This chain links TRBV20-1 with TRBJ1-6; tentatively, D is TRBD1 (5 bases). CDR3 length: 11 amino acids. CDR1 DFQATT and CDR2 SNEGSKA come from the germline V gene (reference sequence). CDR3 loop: CSARDPGEMLF. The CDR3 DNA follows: TGCAGTGCTAGAGATCCGGGGGAAATGCTCTTT.

CDR3 in DNA: TGTGCCAGCAGCTCCCGACTTACCTACGAGCAGTACTTC. This codes for CASSSRLTYEQYF. The chain recombines TRBV7-2 with TRBJ2-7; no definite D call. Germline V gene data show CDR1 as SGHTA and CDR2 as FQGNSA. The V and J ends lost 4 bases and 2 bases respectively, with 9 bases between them. The CDR3 totals 13 residues.

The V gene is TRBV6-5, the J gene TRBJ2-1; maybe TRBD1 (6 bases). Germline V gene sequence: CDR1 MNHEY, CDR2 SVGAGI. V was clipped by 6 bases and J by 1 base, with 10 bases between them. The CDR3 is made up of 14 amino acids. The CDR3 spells CASSLGQSYNEQFF. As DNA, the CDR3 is TGTGCCAGCAGCCTTGGACAGTCCTACAATGAGCAGTTCTTC.

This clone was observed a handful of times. The CDR3 sequence: CASSTRESNEQFF. The CDR3 region has the DNA TGTGCCAGCAGCACCAGGGAATCAAATGAGCAGTTCTTC. The rearrangement uses TRBV9 and TRBJ2-1, with D perhaps TRBD1 (5 bases). The CDR3 spans 13 residues. Trimming took off 4 bases at V and 7 bases at J, with 12 bases between the two ends. The germline CDR1 and CDR2 sequences are SGDLS and YYNGEE.

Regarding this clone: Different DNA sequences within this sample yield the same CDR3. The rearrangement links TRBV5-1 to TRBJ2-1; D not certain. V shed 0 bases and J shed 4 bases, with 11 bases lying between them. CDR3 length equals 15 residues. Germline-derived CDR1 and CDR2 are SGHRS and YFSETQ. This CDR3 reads CASSLEAGLYNEQFF. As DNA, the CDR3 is TGCGCCAGCAGCTTGGAGGCAGGCTTATACAATGAGCAGTTCTTC.

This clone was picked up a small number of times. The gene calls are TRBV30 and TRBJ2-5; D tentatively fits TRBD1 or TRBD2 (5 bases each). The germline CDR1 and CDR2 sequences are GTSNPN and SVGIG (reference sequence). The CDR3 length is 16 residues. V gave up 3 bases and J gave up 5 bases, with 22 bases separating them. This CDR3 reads CAWRARGGPSLETQYF. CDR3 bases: TGTGCCTGGAGGGCCCGGGGCGGGCCTAGCTTGGAGACCCAGTACTTC.

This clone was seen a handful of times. DNA for the CDR3: TGTGCCAGCAGCTTTTATAGCGGGGGTTTGTCAGATACGCAGTATTTT. It encodes CASSFYSGGLSDTQYF. The gene calls are TRBV7-2 and TRBJ2-3, with 9 bases lining up with TRBD2. With V trimmed by 3 bases and J by 4 bases, 8 bases remained unmatched. The CDR3 runs to 16 residues. Germline V gene lookup returns CDR1 SGHTA and CDR2 FQGNSA.

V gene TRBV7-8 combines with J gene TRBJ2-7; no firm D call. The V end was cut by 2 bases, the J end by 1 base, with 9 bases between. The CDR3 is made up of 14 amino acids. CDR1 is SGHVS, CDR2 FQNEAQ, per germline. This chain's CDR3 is CASSLWAGSYEQYF. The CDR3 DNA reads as TGTGCCAGCAGCTTATGGGCAGGTTCCTACGAGCAGTACTTC.

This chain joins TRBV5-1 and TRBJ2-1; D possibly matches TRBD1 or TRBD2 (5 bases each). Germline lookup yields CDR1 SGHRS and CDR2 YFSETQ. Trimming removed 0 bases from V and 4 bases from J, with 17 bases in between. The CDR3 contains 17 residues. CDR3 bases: TGCGCCAGCAGCTTGGCGGGGCCCGACAGAGCTTACAATGAGCAGTTCTTC. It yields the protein CASSLAGPDRAYNEQFF.